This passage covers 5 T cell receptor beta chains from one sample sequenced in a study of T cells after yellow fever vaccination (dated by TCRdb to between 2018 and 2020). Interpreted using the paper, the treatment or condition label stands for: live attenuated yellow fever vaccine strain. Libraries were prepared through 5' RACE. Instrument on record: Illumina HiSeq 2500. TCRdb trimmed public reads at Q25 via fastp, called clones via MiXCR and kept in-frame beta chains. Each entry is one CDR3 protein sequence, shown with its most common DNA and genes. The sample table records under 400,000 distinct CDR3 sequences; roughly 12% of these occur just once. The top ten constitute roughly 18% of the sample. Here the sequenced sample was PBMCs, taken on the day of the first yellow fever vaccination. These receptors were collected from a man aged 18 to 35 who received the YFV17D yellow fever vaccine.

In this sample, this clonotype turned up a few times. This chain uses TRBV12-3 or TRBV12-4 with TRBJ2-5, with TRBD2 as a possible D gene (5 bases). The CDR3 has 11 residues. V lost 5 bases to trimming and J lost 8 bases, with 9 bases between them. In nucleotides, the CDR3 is TGTGCCAGCAGTCTCTCGGGAACCCAGTACTTC. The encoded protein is CASSLSGTQYF.

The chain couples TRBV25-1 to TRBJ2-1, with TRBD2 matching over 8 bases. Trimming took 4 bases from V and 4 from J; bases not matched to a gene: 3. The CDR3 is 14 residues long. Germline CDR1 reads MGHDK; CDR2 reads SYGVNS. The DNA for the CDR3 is TGTGCCAGCAGTGTCACGGGGGGGTACAATGAGCAGTTCTTC. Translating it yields CASSVTGGYNEQFF.

The DNA for the CDR3 is TGCAGTGCTAACTGGCACGGAGGGGGCGCCGAAAAACTGTTTTTT. It yields the protein CSANWHGGGAEKLFF. This chain uses TRBV20-1 with TRBJ1-4; 7 bases are a match to TRBD1. Per germline, CDR1 DFQATT and CDR2 SNEGSKA (reference sequence). Trimming at V came to 4 bases and at J to 8 bases, leaving 13 bases not matched to a gene. The CDR3 is 15 residues long.

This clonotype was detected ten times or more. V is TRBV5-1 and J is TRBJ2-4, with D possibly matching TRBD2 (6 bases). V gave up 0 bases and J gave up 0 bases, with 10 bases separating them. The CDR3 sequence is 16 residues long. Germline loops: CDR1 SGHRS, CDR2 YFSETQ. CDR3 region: CASSLGQGLAKNIQYF. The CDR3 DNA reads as TGCGCCAGCAGCTTGGGGCAGGGACTAGCCAAAAACATTCAGTACTTC. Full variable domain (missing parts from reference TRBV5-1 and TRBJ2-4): KAGVTQTPRYLIKTRGQQVTLSCSPISGHRSVSWYQQTPGQGLQFLFEYFSETQRNKGNFPGRFSGRQFSNSRSEMNVSTLELGDSALYLCASSLGQGLAKNIQYFGAGTRLSVL.

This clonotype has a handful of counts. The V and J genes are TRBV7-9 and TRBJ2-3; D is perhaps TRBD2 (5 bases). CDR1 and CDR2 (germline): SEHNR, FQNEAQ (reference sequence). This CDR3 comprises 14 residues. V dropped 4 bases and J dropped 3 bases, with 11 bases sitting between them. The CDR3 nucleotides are TGTGCCAGCAGCTCACCGCGGGTAACAGATACGCAGTATTTT. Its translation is CASSSPRVTDTQYF.